This T cell receptor (beta chain) was sequenced for a study of blood T cell repertoires in COVID-19. Background on the study: Acute-phase and convalescent COVID-19 samples originated in the United States, Italy and Spain. Nucleic acid was either cDNA or gDNA, and it came from T cells, B-cell-depleted T cells, or PBMCs.

V lost 5 bases, J lost 9 bases, and 7 bases stayed unmatched. The CDR3 totals 12 residues. From germline, CDR1 is MNHEY and CDR2 SMNVEV (reference sequence). This clone has only one observation. TCRdb's copy holds only in-frame clones and misses some; the assay was immunoSEQ multiplex PCR. This sample yields a few hundred thousand clones, of which roughly 86% are seen a single time; about 10% belongs to the top ten. This sequence joins TRBV27 and TRBJ2-7; 7 positions agree with TRBD1. Material for sequencing was peripheral blood. This TCR was recovered from a man aged 35 to 55 who had recovered from COVID-19. CDR3 DNA sequence: TGTGCCAGCAGTACCGGGACAGTCGCGCAGTACTTC. Translation gives CASSTGTVAQYF.